These 16 T cell receptor beta chains share one sample of origin, sequenced in a study of response to subunit inactivated influenza vaccine. MiXCR was run by TCRdb on the RT-PCR reads, yielding one entry per CDR3 protein. The sample lists roughly 670,000 distinct CDR3 sequences, approximately 15% occurring once. Sample: PBMCs from blood, taken roughly 2 weeks before vaccination. The origin of the receptors is a man in his fifties or sixties who received an inactivated influenza vaccine.

V and J are TRBV27 and TRBJ1-4; D is unclear. Trimming took 5 bases from V and 5 from J, leaving 6 bases between them. Per germline, CDR1 MNHEY and CDR2 SMNVEV (reference sequence). The CDR3 sequence is 12 residues long. The CDR3 loop is CASSRRNEKLFF. The CDR3 DNA follows: TGTGCCAGCAGTCGGAGAAATGAAAAACTGTTTTTT.

This clonotype appeared a few times. The genes are TRBV7-9 and TRBJ2-7; weak D call: TRBD1 (6 bases). Germline V gene data show CDR1 as SEHNR and CDR2 as FQNEAQ (reference sequence). The CDR3 sequence is 13 residues long. V was clipped by 5 bases and J by 5 bases, with 13 bases between them. The CDR3: CASSPGTLDEQYF. The CDR3 DNA follows: TGTGCCAGCAGCCCCGGGACATTAGACGAGCAGTACTTC.

This chain connects TRBV10-3 to TRBJ2-7, with TRBD1 matching over 11 bases. There are 15 residues in the CDR3. CDR1 is ENHRY and CDR2 is SYGVKD in the germline V gene. The V segment lost 6 bases and the J segment 0 bases; nucleotides outside the gene matches: 4. CDR3 residues: CAISQGTGGSYEQYF. CDR3 DNA: TGTGCCATCAGCCAAGGGACAGGGGGCTCCTACGAGCAGTACTTC.

This clonotype showed up just a few times. This chain links TRBV6-2 or TRBV6-3 with TRBJ2-1; perhaps TRBD1 as D (6 bases). The V end was cut by 4 bases, the J end by 12 bases, with 25 bases between. The CDR3 is 16 residues long. Germline assignment: CDR1 MNHEY and CDR2 SVGEGT. CDR3 protein: CASSSPILTTGRSQFF. The CDR3 DNA is TGTGCCAGCAGTTCTCCGATCCTCACCACAGGGAGATCGCAGTTCTTC.

The V call is TRBV4-1, the J call TRBJ2-5; 11 nucleotides line up with TRBD2. Germline CDR1 reads MGHRA; CDR2 reads YSYEKL. This CDR3 is built from 17 residues. V lost 2 bases and J lost 5; bases outside the gene matches: 10. CDR3 sequence: CASSQLAGGKNLETQYF. Here the CDR3 DNA reads TGCGCCAGCAGCCAACTAGCGGGGGGAAAGAATTTGGAGACCCAGTACTTC.

This clonotype was detected once. The J gene is TRBJ1-1, the V gene TRBV19; D is uncertain. Germline V gene sequence: CDR1 LNHDA, CDR2 SQIVND (reference sequence). Trimming removed 7 bases at V and 2 bases at J, with 11 bases between. This CDR3 is 13 amino acids long. The CDR3 reads CASNDLPNTEAFF. In DNA, the CDR3 is TGTGCCAGTAACGACTTACCCAACACTGAAGCTTTCTTT.

J is TRBJ2-7 and V is TRBV12-3 or TRBV12-4; 7 bases are a match to TRBD2. CDR3 length: 15 residues. The junction had 16 bases not matched to a gene; V was cut back by 7 bases and J by 7 bases. CDR3 sequence: CASTPLSGSGKEQYF. In DNA form, the CDR3 reads TGTGCCAGCACCCCCCTGTCCGGGAGCGGGAAGGAGCAGTACTTC.

This clonotype was detected a few times. The V gene is TRBV28, the J gene TRBJ2-7; 9 nucleotides align to TRBD1. CDR1 is MDHEN and CDR2 is SYDVKM in the germline V gene. Trimming removed 5 bases from V and 4 bases from J; junction bases left unmatched: 6. The CDR3 consists of 14 residues. The CDR3 here is CASSATGGIYEQYF. CDR3 nucleotides: TGTGCCAGCAGTGCCACAGGGGGCATTTACGAGCAGTACTTC.

This chain uses TRBV18 with TRBJ2-1, with D possibly matching TRBD1 (6 bases). The CDR3 covers 16 residues. Deletions cut 3 bases from V and 3 bases from J, with 15 bases between. The V gene's germline CDR1 is KGHSH and CDR2 LQKENI. The CDR3 DNA sequence: TGTGCCAGCTCACCTATAGGGGGATTGGGCTACAATGAGCAGTTCTTC. This sequence encodes CASSPIGGLGYNEQFF.

This clonotype occurred a few times. J is TRBJ2-5 and V is TRBV2; 7 bases align to TRBD2. From germline, CDR1 is SNHLY and CDR2 FYNNEI. V lost 8 bases, J lost 5 bases, and 8 bases stayed unmatched. The CDR3 has 13 residues. In nucleotides, the CDR3 is TGTGCCAGCCCGGGACTAAAACTGGAGACCCAGTACTTC. This codes for CASPGLKLETQYF. Using reference TRBV2 and TRBJ2-5 for the parts outside the CDR3, the full variable domain is EPEVTQTPSHQVTQMGQEVILRCVPISNHLYFYWYRQILGQKVEFLVSFYNNEISEKSEIFDDQFSVERPDGSNFTLKIRSTKLEDSAMYFCASPGLKLETQYFGPGTRLLVL.

This clonotype was picked up many times. This chain uses TRBV12-3 or TRBV12-4 with TRBJ1-5; D is unresolved. The CDR3 has 14 residues. Trimming pared 5 bases from V and 7 bases from J, leaving 15 bases between. The CDR3 DNA is TGTGCCAGCAGTGACTTAGATGGCGGGCAGCCCCAGCATTTT. Its protein is CASSDLDGGQPQHF.

This clonotype showed up many times. The V gene is TRBV14, the J gene TRBJ2-3, with 8 bases matching TRBD2. After removal of 1 base from V and 6 bases from J, the junction contained 9 bases not matched to a gene. This CDR3 has 16 amino acids. Germline V gene sequence: CDR1 SGHDN, CDR2 FVKESK. For the CDR3, the DNA is TGTGCCAGCAGCCAAGTGCTAGCGGGTCCGGCGGATACGCAGTATTTT. It codes for CASSQVLAGPADTQYF.

On this clonotype itself: A junction end diverges from the germline sequence, so it may reflect a read error. The chain employs TRBV7-9 and TRBJ2-1, with 9 bases that match TRBD2. This CDR3 contains 16 residues. In germline, CDR1 is SEHNR, CDR2 FQNEAQ (reference sequence). CDR3 nucleotides: TGTGCCGGCAGCCTATCGAGCGGGGGGCTTTACAATGAGCAGTTCTTC. As protein: CAGSLSSGGLYNEQFF.

This clonotype was seen a handful of times. The CDR3 loop reads CASMQGDYLFYEQYF. CDR3 coding DNA: TGTGCCAGCATGCAGGGTGACTACTTGTTCTACGAGCAGTACTTC. The chain combines TRBV6-1 with TRBJ2-7, with D perhaps given as TRBD1 or TRBD2 (5 bases each). From germline, CDR1 is MNHNS and CDR2 SASEGT. V lost 7 bases to trimming and J lost 3 bases, with 19 bases between them. This CDR3 has 15 amino acids.

CDR3 sequence (DNA): TGTGCCTGCCCGGGACAGGGGTCGGAGTACTATGGCTACACCTTC. This translates into CACPGQGSEYYGYTF. The rearrangement uses TRBV30 and TRBJ1-2, with 10 bases fitting TRBD1. Germline loops: CDR1 GTSNPN, CDR2 SVGIG (reference sequence). Trimming at V came to 6 bases and at J to 3 bases, leaving 10 bases not matched to a gene. The CDR3 is 15 amino acids.

This clonotype was detected a few times. The CDR3 region is CATQGNPFVQVEQFF. As DNA, the CDR3 is TGTGCCACCCAAGGCAACCCCTTCGTTCAAGTTGAGCAGTTCTTC. The chain combines TRBV15 with TRBJ2-1; no firm D call. The CDR3 spans 15 residues. CDR1 is LNHNV and CDR2 is YYDKDF in the germline V gene (reference sequence). Trimming stripped 8 bases from V and 9 bases from J, with 23 bases between.